This TCR beta chain was identified in a study of blood T cell repertoires in COVID-19 (dated by TCRdb to the early 2020s). Regarding the research as a whole: Samples from collaborators originated in the United States, Italy and Spain and spanned both the acute and convalescent phases of COVID-19. The prospective study material was composed of cDNA or gDNA derived from T cells, B-cell-depleted T cells, or PBMCs. The dataset comprised deeply sampled blood TCRbeta repertoires from subjects exposed to, actively infected with, or recovered from COVID-19. The repertoires were released in a freely available public database intended as a resource for research on the immune response to SARS-CoV-2. Samples came from the ongoing ImmuneRACE study (first 160 participants) plus 1,254 subjects from 6 global collaborators. The sample metadata nearly always contained a de-identified subject ID, COVID-19 status, age in years and sex. HLA class I and class II types, where available, came from metadata supplied by the sample provider rather than from assay-based typing. The investigation overall reported the following: Clinical and demographic metadata were provided uncurated, with the amount varying by source and participant.

Unmatched junction bases come to 11, with V trimmed by 2 bases and J by 3 bases. As encoded in the germline V gene (reference sequence), CDR1 is GTSNPN while CDR2 is SVGIG. The CDR3 runs 16 residues from the cysteine to the phenylalanine. The sequence is cut down to CDR3 DNA, 48 bases in frame from base 1. Each collaborating institution followed its own protocols to collect whole blood in K2EDTA tubes. For TCRbeta analysis, collaborators shipped samples as frozen whole blood, isolated PBMCs, or DNA extracted from either of those sample types. A remark on this clone: What this receptor recognizes is not known. Nothing much larger sits one base from this clone, and base qualities are not available.

The immunoSEQ Assay, a bias-controlled multiplex PCR, was used to amplify TCRbeta CDR3 regions from genomic DNA. In the source study's methods: The number of nucleated cells in each sample was estimated by amplification of reference gene primers within the assay. Sequence reads were collapsed and filtered to measure the absolute abundance of every unique TCRbeta CDR3 rearrangement. Productive Simpson clonality was computed per sample as the square root of Simpson's diversity index over productive rearrangements. Imported from immuneACCESS, the table was reduced by TCRdb to in-frame sequences with V and J called. These copies leave out some clones; in studies compared against another copy, an unresolved V gene accounts for under half, and the cause of the remainder is not known. V, J and clone size are those of that table, while D and trimming were read from the DNA. In this sample the table shows over 200,000 clones, 80% to 85% of which occur a single time. The leading ten clones occupy around 4.4% of the sample.

The rearrangement joined TRBV30 to TRBJ2-3; TRBD2 agrees with 7 junctional bases. Sequencing input: peripheral blood. The sequence came from a man aged 50-60 years with active or convalescent COVID-19. The nucleotides are TGTGCCTGGAGTCCGCAAACCGGGAGGAGAACAGATACGCAGTATTTT. It codes for CAWSPQTGRRTDTQYF.